Below, 21 T cell receptor beta chains from the same sample are listed, as sequenced in a study of blood T cells in healthy people across ages. The second PCR ran roughly 7 to 12 cycles with a sample-barcoded 5' primer and J-beta primers. MiXCR was run by TCRdb on the 5' RACE reads, yielding one entry per CDR3 protein. The data show about 650,000 distinct CDR3 sequences, with 32% seen just once and less than 20% held by the top ten. The sample comprised blood. These receptors all come from a woman aged 80 or older in good health.

As regards this clonotype: One end of the junction fails to match germline, which may point to a read error. This chain joins TRBV6-4 and TRBJ1-1; D call uncertain. CDR3 length: 13 residues. From germline, CDR1 is MRHNA and CDR2 SNTAGT. The CDR3 loop reads CASSASRNTGAFF. For the CDR3, the DNA is TGTGCCAGCAGCGCATCAAGGAACACTGGAGCTTTCTTT.

The rearrangement links TRBV6-5 to TRBJ1-1; possible D gene TRBD1, 5 bases. Trimming stripped 6 bases from V and 9 bases from J, with 17 bases between. Germline-derived CDR1 and CDR2 are MNHEY and SVGAGI. The CDR3 is made up of 13 amino acids. The CDR3 loop is CASSADPVGQAFF. CDR3 DNA sequence: TGTGCCAGCAGCGCCGACCCGGTGGGGCAAGCTTTCTTT.

In its sample, this clonotype was seen many times. The V gene is TRBV9, the J gene TRBJ2-3; TRBD2 matches at 7 bases. Per the germline V gene, CDR1 is SGDLS and CDR2 is YYNGEE. The CDR3 has 14 amino acids. V lost 4 bases to trimming and J lost 4 bases; unmatched junction nucleotides: 6. CDR3 residues: CASSPGGFPDTQYF. CDR3 DNA: TGTGCCAGCAGCCCGGGGGGTTTCCCAGATACGCAGTATTTT.

For this clonotype: One junction end does not reproduce the germline sequence, and a read error may be involved. The V call is TRBV6-5, the J call TRBJ1-5; 9 bases match TRBD1. CDR1 and CDR2 from the germline V gene are MNHEY and SVGAGI. This CDR3 spans 17 amino acids. As DNA, the CDR3 is TGTGCCAGCAGTTTCAAACCTCCGGGACAGGGAAATCAGCCCCGGCATTTT. It is translated as CASSFKPPGQGNQPRHF.

The chain joins TRBV5-5 to TRBJ1-1; D remains ambiguous. The V end was cut by 1 base, the J end by 2 bases, with 12 bases between. Germline loops: CDR1 SGHKS, CDR2 YYEKEE (reference sequence). There are 15 residues in the CDR3. CDR3 DNA sequence: TGTGCCAGCAGCTTGTCCGGCAGCTTTAACACTGAAGCTTTCTTT. Translating gives CASSLSGSFNTEAFF.

The chain recombines TRBV7-2 with TRBJ2-7; maybe TRBD1 (6 bases). The CDR3 covers 14 residues. V was trimmed by 5 bases and J by 4 bases, leaving 15 bases between them. Germline lookup yields CDR1 SGHTA and CDR2 FQGNSA. The CDR3 coding sequence is TGTGCCAGCAGCCCCCAGGGGATCCTATACGAGCAGTACTTC. It codes for CASSPQGILYEQYF.

With regard to this clonotype: This may come from a read error, since a much larger clone is one base off. The chain links TRBV12-3 or TRBV12-4 to TRBJ2-3; 11 bases line up with TRBD2. The CDR3 contains 16 residues. CDR3 nucleotide sequence: TGTGCCAGCAGTTCTAGCGGGGGGTTTAGCACAGATGCGCAGTATTTT. It translates to CASSSSGGFSTDAQYF.

This clonotype has just one count. The chain combines TRBV20-1 with TRBJ2-3; D is ambiguous. The germline V gene encodes CDR1 DFQATT and CDR2 SNEGSKA (reference sequence). Trimming stripped 4 bases from V and 0 bases from J, with 11 bases between. The CDR3 is made up of 14 amino acids. CDR3 sequence: CSATGHSSTDTQYF. CDR3 bases: TGCAGTGCTACAGGTCACTCTAGCACAGATACGCAGTATTTT.

This clonotype has at least ten counts. The rearrangement uses TRBV7-3 and TRBJ2-1; 7 nucleotides line up with TRBD2. The junction had 9 bases not matched to a gene; V was cut back by 5 bases and J by 2 bases. This CDR3 is 16 amino acids long. The germline V gene encodes CDR1 SGHTA and CDR2 FQGTGA. DNA for the CDR3: TGTGCCAGCAGCCTCAATGGGGGGAGGGCCTACAATGAGCAGTTCTTC. Amino acids: CASSLNGGRAYNEQFF.

Ten or more counts support this clonotype. This sequence joins TRBV12-3 or TRBV12-4 and TRBJ2-7; 10 bases map to TRBD1. The V gene end was trimmed by 6 bases and the J gene end by 6 bases; junction bases not matched to a gene: 11. The CDR3 totals 15 residues. CDR3: CASSFGIGQGGEQYF. Here the CDR3 DNA reads TGTGCCAGCAGCTTTGGGATCGGACAGGGGGGCGAGCAGTACTTC.

The chain has TRBV20-1 and TRBJ1-6; 8 bases align to TRBD1. This CDR3 is 16 amino acids long. After removal of 5 bases from V and 8 bases from J, the junction contained 14 bases not matched to a gene. The germline V gene has CDR1 DFQATT and CDR2 SNEGSKA (reference sequence). In DNA, the CDR3 is TGCAGTGCTCGAAGACAGGGGCCGAATCTGGATTCACCCCTCCACTTT. Protein sequence: CSARRQGPNLDSPLHF.

This clonotype showed up just a few times. This rearrangement joins TRBV11-2 to TRBJ1-1; D is possibly TRBD1 (6 bases). The V end lost 5 bases, the J end lost 2 bases, and 12 bases lay between the germline ends. Germline CDR1 is SGHAT and CDR2 is FQNNGV. The CDR3 sequence is 14 residues long. The CDR3 DNA is TGTGCCAGCAGCGTAACGACAGGTAACACTGAAGCTTTCTTT. This codes for CASSVTTGNTEAFF.

As to this clonotype: Since a much larger clone is just one base distant, this may be a read error. The chain links TRBV9 to TRBJ2-5; tentative D call: TRBD1 (6 bases). Between the trimmed V and J ends, which lost 3 bases and 11 bases, there was a span of 23 bases. The CDR3 is made up of 15 amino acids. Germline loops: CDR1 SGDLS, CDR2 YYNGEE. Written as DNA, the CDR3 is TGTGCCAGCAGCGCCTATGCAGGGGAAAACAATGAGCAGTACTTC. Its protein is CASSAYAGENNEQYF.

The count of this clonotype is one. A read error may explain this, as a much larger clone is one base away. The chain carries TRBV4-3 and TRBJ1-2, with no clear D. The CDR3 loop spans 12 amino acids. Germline V CDR1 and CDR2: LGHNA, YSLEER. The CDR3 loop reads CTSSQVGSGYTF. Written as DNA, the CDR3 is TGCACCAGCAGCCAAGTGGGCAGCGGCTACACCTTC.

V is TRBV20-1 and J is TRBJ2-3; the D gene is possibly TRBD1 (5 bases). Per the germline V gene, CDR1 is DFQATT and CDR2 is SNEGSKA (reference sequence). There are 15 residues in the CDR3. Trimming left V 6 bases short and J 0 bases short, with 16 bases between. The CDR3 sequence is CSATRQISSTDTQYF. The CDR3 DNA reads as TGCAGTGCAACTCGACAGATTTCTAGCACAGATACGCAGTATTTT.

For this clonotype: At one end the junction does not follow the germline gene, possibly because of a read error. The rearrangement joins TRBV7-9 to TRBJ2-2, with 10 positions matching TRBD1. This CDR3 spans 15 amino acids. The germline V gene has CDR1 SEHNR and CDR2 FQNEAQ (reference sequence). CDR3 nucleotide sequence: TGTGCCAGCAGCCGGACAGGGGGTAACACCCGGGAGCTGTTTTTT. It is translated as CASSRTGGNTRELFF.

Points on this clonotype: A much larger clone differs from this one at a single base, so this may be a read error. The chain has TRBV6-1 and TRBJ2-5, with D uncertain. The end of the DNA aligns better with TRBJ2-7, so the J call may be wrong. Per the germline V gene, CDR1 is MNHNS and CDR2 is SASEGT. The CDR3 runs 12 residues. The CDR3 sequence: CASSEGGGEQYF. The CDR3 coding sequence is TGTGCCAGCAGTGAAGGGGGTGGCGAGCAGTACTTC.

Comments on this clonotype: At one end the junction does not follow the germline gene, possibly because of a read error. This chain uses TRBV2 with TRBJ1-4, with 7 bases identical to TRBD1. Germline V gives CDR1 SNHLY, CDR2 FYNNEI. This CDR3 is 13 amino acids long. The CDR3 protein is CASRGTVGEKPFF. The CDR3 nucleotides are TGTGCCAGCAGGGGGACAGTGGGAGAAAAACCGTTTTTT.

The chain links TRBV12-3 or TRBV12-4 to TRBJ2-3; 7 bases are shared with TRBD1. The CDR3 covers 15 residues. The trim removed 5 bases at V and 15 bases at J, leaving 20 bases unmatched. CDR3 nucleotides: TGTGCCAGCAGTCCGGCAGGGGGAACCGCAGATACGGAATATTTT. This sequence encodes CASSPAGGTADTEYF.

Concerning this clonotype itself: A much larger clone differs from this one at a single base, so this may be a read error. This sequence joins TRBV10-3 and TRBJ1-2, with 9 bases lining up with TRBD1. Germline V gives CDR1 ENHRY, CDR2 SYGVKD. This CDR3 contains 14 residues. The CDR3 spells CAISERTGETGCTF. The DNA for the CDR3 is TGTGCCATCAGTGAGCGGACAGGGGAGACTGGCTGCACCTTC.

This chain joins TRBV2 and TRBJ1-6, with D unclear. Germline CDR1 is SNHLY and CDR2 is FYNNEI. V was cut by 2 bases and J by 6 bases, with 14 bases left in between. This CDR3 region has 16 residues. The CDR3 DNA reads as TGTGCCAGCAGTGAAAGAACGGGCAGCTTTAATTCACCCCTCCACTTT. Protein: CASSERTGSFNSPLHF.